This record covers a single TCR beta chain. Its antigen remains unidentified. The sample comes from a study of T cells in Graves' hyperthyroidism and ophthalmopathy. About the study: Peripheral blood was drawn at first diagnosis, prior to all treatment. Regarding the study as a whole: For ophthalmopathy, model prediction preceded onset by a median approximately 6 months. Peripheral blood also featured most of the thyroid clonotypes expanded above 0.001.

Researchers amplified the TCR beta CDR3 regions from RNA transcripts. The HTBI primer set served for first-round RT-PCR of the TCR CDR3. TCRdb processed the multiplex PCR reads anew with MiXCR; each CDR3 protein has one entry. Among 300,000 to 500,000 distinct CDR3 sequences listed, about 14% were seen once. Any patient presenting with uncontrolled infection, other autoimmune disease, pregnancy or lactation was left out. The source of this sequence is a man in his fifties with Graves' ophthalmopathy. The sample consisted of blood.

CDR3 amino acids: CASSFKASGTYEQYF. CDR3 bases: TGCGCCAGCAGCTTTAAGGCTAGCGGGACGTACGAGCAGTACTTC. The rearrangement links TRBV5-1 to TRBJ2-7; 9 positions agree with TRBD2. Germline-derived CDR1 and CDR2 are SGHRS and YFSETQ. This CDR3 spans 15 amino acids. V dropped 2 bases and J dropped 4; count of bases not matched to a gene: 7.